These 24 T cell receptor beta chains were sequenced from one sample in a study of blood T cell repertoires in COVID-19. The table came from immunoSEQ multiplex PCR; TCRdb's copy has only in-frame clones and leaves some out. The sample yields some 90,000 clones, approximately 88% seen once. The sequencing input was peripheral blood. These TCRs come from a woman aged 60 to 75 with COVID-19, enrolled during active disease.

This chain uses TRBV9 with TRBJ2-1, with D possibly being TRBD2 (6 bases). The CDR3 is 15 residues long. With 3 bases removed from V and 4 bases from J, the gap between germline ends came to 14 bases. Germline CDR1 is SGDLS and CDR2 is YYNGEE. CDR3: CASSARDFPYNEQFF. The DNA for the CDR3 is TGTGCCAGCAGCGCGCGGGATTTCCCGTACAATGAGCAGTTCTTC.

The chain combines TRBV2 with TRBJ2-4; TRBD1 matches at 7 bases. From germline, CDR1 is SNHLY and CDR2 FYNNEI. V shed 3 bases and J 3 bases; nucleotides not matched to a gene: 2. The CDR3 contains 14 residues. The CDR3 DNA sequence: TGTGCCAGCAGTGACCCAGGGGGCAAAAACATTCAGTACTTC. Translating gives CASSDPGGKNIQYF.

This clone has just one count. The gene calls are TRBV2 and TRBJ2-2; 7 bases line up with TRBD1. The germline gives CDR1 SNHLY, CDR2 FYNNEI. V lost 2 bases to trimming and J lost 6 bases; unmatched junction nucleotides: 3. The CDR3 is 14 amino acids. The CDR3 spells CASSEFRGPGELFF. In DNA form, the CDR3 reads TGTGCCAGCAGTGAATTTAGGGGGCCCGGGGAGCTGTTTTTT.

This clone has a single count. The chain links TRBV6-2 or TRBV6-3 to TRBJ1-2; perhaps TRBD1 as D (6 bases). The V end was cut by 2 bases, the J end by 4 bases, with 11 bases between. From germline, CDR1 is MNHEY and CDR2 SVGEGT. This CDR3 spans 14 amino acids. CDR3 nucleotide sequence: TGTGCCAGCAGTTACCAACAGGGTCCCTATGGCTACACCTTC. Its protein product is CASSYQQGPYGYTF.

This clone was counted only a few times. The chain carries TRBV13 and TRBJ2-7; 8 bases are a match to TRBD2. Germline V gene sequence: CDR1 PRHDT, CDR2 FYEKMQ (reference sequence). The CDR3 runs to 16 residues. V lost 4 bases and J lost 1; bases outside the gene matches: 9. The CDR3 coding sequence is TGTGCCAGCAGCTCCGGGGGGGACGGTGGATCCTACGAGCAGTACTTC. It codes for CASSSGGDGGSYEQYF.

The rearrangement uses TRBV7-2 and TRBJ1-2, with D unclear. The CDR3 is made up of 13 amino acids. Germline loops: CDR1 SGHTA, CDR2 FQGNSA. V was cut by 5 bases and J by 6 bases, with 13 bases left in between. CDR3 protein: CASSRGLLDGYTF. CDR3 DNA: TGTGCCAGCAGCCGGGGTTTATTGGATGGCTACACCTTC.

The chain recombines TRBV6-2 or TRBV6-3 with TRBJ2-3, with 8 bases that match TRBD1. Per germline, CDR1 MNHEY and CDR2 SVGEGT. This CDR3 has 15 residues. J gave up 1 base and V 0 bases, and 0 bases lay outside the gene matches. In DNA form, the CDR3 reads TGTGCCAGCAGTTACTCGGACAGGGGCACAGATACGCAGTATTTT. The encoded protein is CASSYSDRGTDTQYF.

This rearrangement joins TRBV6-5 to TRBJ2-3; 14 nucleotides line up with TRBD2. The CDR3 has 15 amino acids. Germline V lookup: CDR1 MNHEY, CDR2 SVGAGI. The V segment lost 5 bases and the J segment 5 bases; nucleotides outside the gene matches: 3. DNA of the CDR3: TGTGCCAGCAGTAACGGACTAGCGGGGGGAGATACGCAGTATTTT. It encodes CASSNGLAGGDTQYF.

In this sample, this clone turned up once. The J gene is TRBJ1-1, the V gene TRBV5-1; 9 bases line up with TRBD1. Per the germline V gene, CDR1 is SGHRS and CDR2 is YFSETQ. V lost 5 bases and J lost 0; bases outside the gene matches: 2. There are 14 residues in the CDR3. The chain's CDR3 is CASRGTGLNTEAFF. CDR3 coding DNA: TGCGCCAGCAGGGGGACAGGGTTGAACACTGAAGCTTTCTTT.

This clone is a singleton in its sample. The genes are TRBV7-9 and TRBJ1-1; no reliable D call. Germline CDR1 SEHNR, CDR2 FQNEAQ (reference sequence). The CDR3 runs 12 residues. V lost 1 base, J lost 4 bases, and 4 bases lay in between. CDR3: CASSLGLTEAFF. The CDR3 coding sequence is TGTGCCAGCAGCTTAGGACTCACTGAAGCTTTCTTT. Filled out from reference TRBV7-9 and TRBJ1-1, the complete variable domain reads DTGVSQNPRHKITKRGQNVTFRCDPISEHNRLYWYRQTLGQGPEFLTYFQNEAQLEKSRLLSDRFSAERPKGSFSTLEIQRTEQGDSAMYLCASSLGLTEAFFGQGTRLTVV.

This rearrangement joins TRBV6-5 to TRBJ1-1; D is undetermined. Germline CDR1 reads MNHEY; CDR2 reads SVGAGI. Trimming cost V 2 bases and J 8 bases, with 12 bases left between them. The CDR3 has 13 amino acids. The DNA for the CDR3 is TGTGCCAGCAGTTACCCGTCCCGCCGGGAAGCTTTCTTT. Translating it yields CASSYPSRREAFF.

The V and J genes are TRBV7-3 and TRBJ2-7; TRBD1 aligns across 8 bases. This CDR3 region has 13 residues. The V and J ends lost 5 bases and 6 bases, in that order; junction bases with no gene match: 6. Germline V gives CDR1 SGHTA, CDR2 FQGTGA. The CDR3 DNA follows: TGTGCCAGCAGCCCAGGACAGGGAGGCGAGCAGTACTTC. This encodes CASSPGQGGEQYF.

The CDR3 sequence: CASSPTSGSPLHF. The DNA for the CDR3 is TGTGCCAGCAGCCCCACTAGCGGCTCACCCCTCCACTTT. V gene TRBV7-3 combines with J gene TRBJ1-6; the D is unclear. The CDR3 is 13 residues long. The V gene lost 5 bases and the J gene lost 10 bases, with 12 bases spanning the gap. Germline CDR1 reads SGHTA; CDR2 reads FQGTGA.

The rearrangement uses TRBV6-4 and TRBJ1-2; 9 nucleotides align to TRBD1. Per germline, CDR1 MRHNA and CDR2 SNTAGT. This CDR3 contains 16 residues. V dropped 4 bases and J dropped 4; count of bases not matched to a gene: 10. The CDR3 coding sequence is TGTGCCAGCAGTGCCTATGAGGGACAGGGCACCTATGGCTACACCTTC. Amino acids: CASSAYEGQGTYGYTF.

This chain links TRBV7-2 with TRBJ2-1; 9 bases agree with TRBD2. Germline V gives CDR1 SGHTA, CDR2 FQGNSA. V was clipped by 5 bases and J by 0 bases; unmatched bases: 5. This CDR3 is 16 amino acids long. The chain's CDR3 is CASSSRGGGSYNEQFF. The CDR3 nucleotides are TGTGCCAGCAGCAGCCGCGGGGGGGGCTCCTACAATGAGCAGTTCTTC.

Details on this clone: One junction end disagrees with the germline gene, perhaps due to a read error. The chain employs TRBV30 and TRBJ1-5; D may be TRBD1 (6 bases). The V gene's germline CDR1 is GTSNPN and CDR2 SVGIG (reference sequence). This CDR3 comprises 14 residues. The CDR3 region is CAWRDSYQPQHFRF. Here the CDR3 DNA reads TGTGCCTGGAGGGACAGCTATCAGCCCCAGCATTTCCGATTT.

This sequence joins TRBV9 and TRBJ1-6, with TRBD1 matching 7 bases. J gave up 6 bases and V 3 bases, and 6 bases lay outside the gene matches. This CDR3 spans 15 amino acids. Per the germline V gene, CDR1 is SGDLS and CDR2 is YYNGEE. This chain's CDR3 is CASSGGGSTNSPLHF. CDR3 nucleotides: TGTGCCAGCAGCGGAGGGGGCAGCACTAATTCACCCCTCCACTTT.

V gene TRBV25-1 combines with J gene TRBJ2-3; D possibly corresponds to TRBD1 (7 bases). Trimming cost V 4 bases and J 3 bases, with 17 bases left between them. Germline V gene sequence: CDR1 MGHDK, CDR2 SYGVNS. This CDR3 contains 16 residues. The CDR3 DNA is TGTGCCAGCAGTGTATTACAGGGGACTGGGACAGATACGCAGTATTTT. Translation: CASSVLQGTGTDTQYF.

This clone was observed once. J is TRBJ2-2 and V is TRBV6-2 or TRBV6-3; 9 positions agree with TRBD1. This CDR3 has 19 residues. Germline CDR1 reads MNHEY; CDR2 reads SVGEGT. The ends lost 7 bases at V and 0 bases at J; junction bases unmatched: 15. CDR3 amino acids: CASNPKDRGEIANTGELFF. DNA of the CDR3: TGTGCCAGCAACCCAAAGGACAGGGGTGAAATCGCGAACACCGGGGAGCTGTTTTTT.

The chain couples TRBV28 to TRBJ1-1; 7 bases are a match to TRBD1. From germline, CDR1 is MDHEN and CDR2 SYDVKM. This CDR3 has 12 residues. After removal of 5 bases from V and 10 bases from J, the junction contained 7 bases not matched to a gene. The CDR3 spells CASSIHRGGAFF. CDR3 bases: TGTGCCAGCAGTATCCACAGGGGAGGAGCTTTCTTT.

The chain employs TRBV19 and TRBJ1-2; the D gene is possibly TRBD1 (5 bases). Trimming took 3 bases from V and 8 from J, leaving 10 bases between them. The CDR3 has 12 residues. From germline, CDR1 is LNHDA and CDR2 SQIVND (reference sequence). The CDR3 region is CASSIRGSGYTF. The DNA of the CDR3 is TGTGCCAGTAGTATCCGGGGGAGCGGCTACACCTTC.

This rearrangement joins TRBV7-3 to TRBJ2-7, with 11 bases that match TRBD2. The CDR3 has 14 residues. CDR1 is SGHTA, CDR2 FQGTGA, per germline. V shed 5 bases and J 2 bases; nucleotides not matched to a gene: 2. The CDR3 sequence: CASSPSGGTYEQYF. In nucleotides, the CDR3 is TGTGCCAGCAGCCCTAGCGGGGGGACCTACGAGCAGTACTTC.

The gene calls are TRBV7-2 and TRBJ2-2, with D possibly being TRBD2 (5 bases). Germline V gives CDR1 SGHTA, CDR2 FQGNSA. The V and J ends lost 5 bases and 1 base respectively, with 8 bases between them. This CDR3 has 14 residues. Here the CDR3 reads CASSPGLNTGELFF. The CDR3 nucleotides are TGTGCCAGCAGCCCCGGACTGAACACCGGGGAGCTGTTTTTT.

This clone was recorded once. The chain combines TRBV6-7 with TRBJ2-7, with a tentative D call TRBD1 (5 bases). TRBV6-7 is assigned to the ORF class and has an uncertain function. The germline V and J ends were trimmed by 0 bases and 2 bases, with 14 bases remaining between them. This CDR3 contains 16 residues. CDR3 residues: CASSYSVTGGPYEQYF. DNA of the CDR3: TGTGCCAGCAGTTACTCAGTTACAGGTGGGCCCTACGAGCAGTACTTC.